This T cell receptor beta chain was profiled in a study of T cell responses to AZD1222 COVID-19 vaccine. Overall study context: Samples with a second dose at about 4 or about 12 weeks were pooled together.

This clone has only a few counts. The antigen remains unidentified. Study conclusions and caveats: The donors showed a predominance of white British ancestry and of females, with possible underestimation of clonal diversity. In the spike-specific TCR repertoire, nearly half reportedly target unmutated variant regions. All repertoire sampling was performed exclusively after the peak T cell response.

V was cut by 0 bases and J by 3 bases, with 4 bases left in between. CDR1 is SGHRS and CDR2 is YFSETQ in the germline V gene. This CDR3 contains 12 residues. Generated by immunoSEQ multiplex PCR, the TCRdb table keeps only in-frame clones and is missing some. The table lists more than 95,000 clones, approximately 89% of them singletons. The V gene is TRBV5-1, the J gene TRBJ2-7, with unresolved D. Here the sequenced sample was peripheral blood, taken on day 0 of AZD1222 vaccination. The TCR was taken from an adult in good health. The CDR3 region is CASSLDLYEQYF. CDR3 DNA sequence: TGCGCCAGCAGCTTGGACCTCTACGAGCAGTACTTC.